This T cell receptor beta chain is drawn from a study of blood T cell repertoires in COVID-19. As for the study in general: The analysed material was cDNA or gDNA that came from T cells, B-cell-depleted T cells, or PBMCs.

Clones were read by immunoSEQ multiplex PCR, and TCRdb kept only the in-frame ones, dropping some. The sample records nearly 110,000 clones, around nine tenths being singletons. Trimming stripped 1 base from V and 3 bases from J, with 13 bases between. Germline values: CDR1 PRHDT, CDR2 FYEKMQ (reference sequence). The CDR3 consists of 15 residues. Sequenced sample: peripheral blood. This sequence originates from a woman aged 25 to 45 with acute or convalescent COVID-19. V gene TRBV13 combines with J gene TRBJ2-7; D might be TRBD1 (6 bases). This CDR3 reads CASSLVSGAHYEQYF. Here the CDR3 DNA reads TGTGCCAGCAGCTTAGTATCAGGGGCCCACTACGAGCAGTACTTC. The full variable domain, in which reference TRBV13 and TRBJ2-7 provide the parts outside the CDR3, is AAGVIQSPRHLIKEKRETATLKCYPIPRHDTVYWYQQGPGQDPQFLISFYEKMQSDKGSIPDRFSAQQFSDYHSELNMSSLELGDSALYFCASSLVSGAHYEQYFGPGTRLTVT.